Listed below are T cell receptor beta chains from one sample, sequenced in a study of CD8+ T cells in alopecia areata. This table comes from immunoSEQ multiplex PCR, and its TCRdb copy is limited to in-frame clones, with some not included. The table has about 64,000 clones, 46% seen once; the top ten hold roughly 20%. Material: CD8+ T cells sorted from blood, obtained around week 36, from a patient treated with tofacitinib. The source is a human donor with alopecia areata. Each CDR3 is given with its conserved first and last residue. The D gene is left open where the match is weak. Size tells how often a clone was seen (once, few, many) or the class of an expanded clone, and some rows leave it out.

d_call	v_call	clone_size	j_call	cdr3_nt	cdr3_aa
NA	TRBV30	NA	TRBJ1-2	TGTGCCTGGAGTCTCAGGGGACGCTATGGCTACACCTTC	CAWSLRGRYGYTF
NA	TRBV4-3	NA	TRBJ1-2	TGCGCCAGCAGCCAAGATCTAGGAAGGAAAGATGGCTACACCTTC	CASSQDLGRKDGYTF
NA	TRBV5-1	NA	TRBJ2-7	TGCGCCAGCAGCTTAGTTGAAGGGCTCAACCCCGAGCAGTACTTC	CASSLVEGLNPEQYF
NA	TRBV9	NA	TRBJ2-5	TGTGCCAGCAGCGTGGGGCCATCCCAAGAGACCCAGTACTTC	CASSVGPSQETQYF
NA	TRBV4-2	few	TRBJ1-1	TGTGCCAGCAGCCAGGGGACGCAGGCGGAAGCTTTCTTT	CASSQGTQAEAFF
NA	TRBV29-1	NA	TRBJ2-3	TGCAGCGTTGAGGGACTCCCGACAGATACGCAGTATTTT	CSVEGLPTDTQYF
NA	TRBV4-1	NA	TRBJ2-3	TGCGCCAGCAGCCAAGCACTGTGGGATACGCAGTATTTT	CASSQALWDTQYF
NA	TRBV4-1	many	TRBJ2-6	TGCGCCAGCAGCCAAGAGAGCGCTGCCGGGGCCAACGTCCTGACTTTC	CASSQESAAGANVLTF
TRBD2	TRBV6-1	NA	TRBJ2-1	TGCGGAGCGGGAGTTAAAATCAATGAGCAGTTCTTC	CGAGVKINEQFF
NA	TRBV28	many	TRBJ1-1	TGTGCCAGCAGTTTAGGCACCATGAACACTGAAGCTTTCTTT	CASSLGTMNTEAFF
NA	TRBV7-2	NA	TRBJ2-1	TGTGCCAGCAGCTCGCGCTCCTACAATGAGCAGTTCTTC	CASSSRSYNEQFF
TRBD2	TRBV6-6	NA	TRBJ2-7	TGTGCCAGCAGTTACTCGGAGGCGGGAGGCCCCTTCGAGCAGTACTTC	CASSYSEAGGPFEQYF
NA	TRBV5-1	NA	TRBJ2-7	TGCGCCAGCAGCTCTAGGGACAACTCCTACGAGCAGTACTTC	CASSSRDNSYEQYF
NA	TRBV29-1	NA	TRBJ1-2	TGCAGCGTTGAACAGGGAAGTGGCTACACCTTC	CSVEQGSGYTF
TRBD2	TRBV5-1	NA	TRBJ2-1	TGCGCCAGCAGCCTAGCGGGAGGTTCCAATGAGCAGTTCTTC	CASSLAGGSNEQFF
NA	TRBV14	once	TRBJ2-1	TGTGCCAGCAGCCAAGGGACAGTAAAATTCTTC	CASSQGTVKFF
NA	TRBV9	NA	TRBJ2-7	TGTGCCAGCAGCGTAGAGGGGACGAGCTACGAGCAGTACTTC	CASSVEGTSYEQYF
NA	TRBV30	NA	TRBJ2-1	TGTGCCTGGACCCGGGACTCGAACTCCTACAATGAGCAGTTCTTC	CAWTRDSNSYNEQFF
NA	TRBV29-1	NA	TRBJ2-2	TGCAGCGTTGTCCAGGCGAACACCGGGGAGCTGTTTTTT	CSVVQANTGELFF
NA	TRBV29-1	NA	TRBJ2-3	TGCAGCGTTGGAGGGCAGGGTGGCACAGATACGCAGTATTTT	CSVGGQGGTDTQYF